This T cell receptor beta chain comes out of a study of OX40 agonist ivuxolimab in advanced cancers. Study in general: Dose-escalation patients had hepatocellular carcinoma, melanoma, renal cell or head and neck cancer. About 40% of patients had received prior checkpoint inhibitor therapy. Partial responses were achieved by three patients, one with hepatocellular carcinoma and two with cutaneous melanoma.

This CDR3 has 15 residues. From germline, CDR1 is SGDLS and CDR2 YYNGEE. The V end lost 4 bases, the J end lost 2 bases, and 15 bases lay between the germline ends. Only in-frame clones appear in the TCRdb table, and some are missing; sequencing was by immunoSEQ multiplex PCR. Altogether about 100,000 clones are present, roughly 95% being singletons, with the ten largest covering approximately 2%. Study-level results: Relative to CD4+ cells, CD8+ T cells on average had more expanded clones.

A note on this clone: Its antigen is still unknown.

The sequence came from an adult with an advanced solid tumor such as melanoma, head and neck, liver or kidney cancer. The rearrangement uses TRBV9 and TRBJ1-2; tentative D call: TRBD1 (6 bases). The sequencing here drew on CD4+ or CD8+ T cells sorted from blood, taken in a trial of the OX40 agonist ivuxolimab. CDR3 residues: CASSPGPGGNYGYTF. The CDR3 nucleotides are TGTGCCAGCAGCCCGGGTCCCGGGGGCAACTATGGCTACACCTTC.